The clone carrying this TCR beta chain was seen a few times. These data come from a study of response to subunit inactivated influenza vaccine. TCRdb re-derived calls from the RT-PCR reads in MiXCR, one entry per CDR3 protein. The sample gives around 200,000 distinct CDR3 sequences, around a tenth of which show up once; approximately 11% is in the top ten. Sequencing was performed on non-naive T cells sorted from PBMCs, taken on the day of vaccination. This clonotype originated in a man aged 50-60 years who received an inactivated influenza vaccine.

CDR3 region: CASTRDGPYEQYF. DNA of the CDR3: TGTGCCAGCACCCGGGACGGCCCCTACGAGCAGTACTTC. J is TRBJ2-7 and V is TRBV6-2 or TRBV6-3; D could derive from TRBD1 or TRBD2 (5 bases each). Germline V CDR1 and CDR2: MNHEY, SVGEGT. The CDR3 runs 13 residues. The germline V and J ends were trimmed by 7 bases and 2 bases, with 12 bases remaining between them.